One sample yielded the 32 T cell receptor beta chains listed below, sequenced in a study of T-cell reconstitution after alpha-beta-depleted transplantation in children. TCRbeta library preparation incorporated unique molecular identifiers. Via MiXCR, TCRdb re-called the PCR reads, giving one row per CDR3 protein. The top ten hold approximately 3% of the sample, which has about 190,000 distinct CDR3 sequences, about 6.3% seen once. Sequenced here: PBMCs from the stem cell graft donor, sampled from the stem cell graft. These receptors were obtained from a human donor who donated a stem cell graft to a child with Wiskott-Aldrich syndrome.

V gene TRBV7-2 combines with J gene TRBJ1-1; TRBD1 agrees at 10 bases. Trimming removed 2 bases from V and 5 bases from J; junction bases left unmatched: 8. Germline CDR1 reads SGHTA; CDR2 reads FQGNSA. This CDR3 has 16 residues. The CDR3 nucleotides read TGTGCCAGCAGCTTACAAAGACAGGGGGCCGGAACTGAAGCTTTCTTT. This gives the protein CASSLQRQGAGTEAFF.

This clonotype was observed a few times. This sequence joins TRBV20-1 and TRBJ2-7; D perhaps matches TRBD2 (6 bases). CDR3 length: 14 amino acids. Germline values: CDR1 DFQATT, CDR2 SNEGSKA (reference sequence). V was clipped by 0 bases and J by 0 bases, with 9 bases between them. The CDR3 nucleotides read TGCAGTGCTAGAGATCCCGGGAGCTCCTACGAGCAGTACTTC. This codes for CSARDPGSSYEQYF.

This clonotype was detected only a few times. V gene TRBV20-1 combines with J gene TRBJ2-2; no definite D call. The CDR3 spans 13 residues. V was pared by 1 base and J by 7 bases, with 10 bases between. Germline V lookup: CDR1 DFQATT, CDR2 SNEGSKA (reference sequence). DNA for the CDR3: TGCAGTGCTAGAGTAAAGGGCGACGGGGAGCTGTTTTTT. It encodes CSARVKGDGELFF.

CDR3 protein: CASSPRATATMYQETQYF. CDR3 DNA: TGTGCCAGCTCACCTCGGGCAACAGCAACCATGTACCAAGAGACCCAGTACTTC. V and J are TRBV18 and TRBJ2-5; D ambiguous. The CDR3 sequence is 18 residues long. The V end lost 3 bases, the J end lost 0 bases, and 20 bases lay between the germline ends. Germline CDR1 KGHSH, CDR2 LQKENI. The complete variable domain, with remaining parts taken from reference TRBV18 and TRBJ2-5, reads NAGVMQNPRHLVRRRGQEARLRCSPMKGHSHVYWYRQLPEEGLKFMVYLQKENIIDESGMPKERFSAEFPKEGPSILRIQQVVRGDSAAYFCASSPRATATMYQETQYFGPGTRLLVL.

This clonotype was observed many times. In nucleotides, the CDR3 is TGTGCCAGCAGTTTACTAGGGGACAGGGTCGGGGAGCTGTTTTTT. This gives the protein CASSLLGDRVGELFF. The chain links TRBV12-3 or TRBV12-4 to TRBJ2-2; TRBD1 matches at 9 bases. The CDR3 loop spans 15 amino acids. J was trimmed by 7 bases and V by 2 bases; bases with no gene match: 5.

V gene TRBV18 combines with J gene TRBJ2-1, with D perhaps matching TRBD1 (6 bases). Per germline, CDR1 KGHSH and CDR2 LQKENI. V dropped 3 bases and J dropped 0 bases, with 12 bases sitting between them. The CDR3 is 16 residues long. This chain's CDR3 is CASSPNRASSYNEQFF. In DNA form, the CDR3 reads TGTGCCAGCTCACCTAACAGGGCGAGCTCCTACAATGAGCAGTTCTTC.

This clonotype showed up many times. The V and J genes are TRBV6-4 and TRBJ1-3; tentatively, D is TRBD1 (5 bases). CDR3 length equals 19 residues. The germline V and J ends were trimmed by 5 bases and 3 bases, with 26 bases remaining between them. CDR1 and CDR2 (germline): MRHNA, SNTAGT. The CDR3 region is CASSPVPPIARGGGNTIYF. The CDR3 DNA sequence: TGTGCCAGCAGTCCAGTACCACCTATCGCAAGGGGAGGTGGAAACACCATATATTTT.

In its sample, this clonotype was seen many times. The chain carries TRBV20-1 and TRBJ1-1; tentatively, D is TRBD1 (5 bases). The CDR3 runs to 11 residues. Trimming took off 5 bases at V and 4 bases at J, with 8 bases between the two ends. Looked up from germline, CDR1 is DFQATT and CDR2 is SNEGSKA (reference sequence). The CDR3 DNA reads TGCAGTGCTCCTAGGGGCACTGAAGCTTTCTTT. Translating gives CSAPRGTEAFF.

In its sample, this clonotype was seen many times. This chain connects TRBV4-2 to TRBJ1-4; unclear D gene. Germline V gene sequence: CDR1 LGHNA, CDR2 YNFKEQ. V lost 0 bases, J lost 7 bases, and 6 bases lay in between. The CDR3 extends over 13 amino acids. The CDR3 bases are TGTGCCAGCAGCCAAGATACCGGTGAAAAACTGTTTTTT. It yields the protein CASSQDTGEKLFF.

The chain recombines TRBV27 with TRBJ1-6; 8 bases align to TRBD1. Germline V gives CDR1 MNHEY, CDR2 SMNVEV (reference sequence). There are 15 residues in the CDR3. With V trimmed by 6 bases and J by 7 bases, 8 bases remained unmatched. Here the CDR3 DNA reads TGTGCCAGCAGAACGGACAGGGTAATGAATTCACCCCTCCACTTT. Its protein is CASRTDRVMNSPLHF.

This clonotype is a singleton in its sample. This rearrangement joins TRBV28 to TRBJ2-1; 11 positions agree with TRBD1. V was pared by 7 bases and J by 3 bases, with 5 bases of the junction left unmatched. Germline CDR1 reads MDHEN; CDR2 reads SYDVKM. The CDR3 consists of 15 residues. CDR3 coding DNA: TGTGCCAGCATCTTTGGGACAGGGGGCTACAATGAGCAGTTCTTC. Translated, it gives CASIFGTGGYNEQFF.

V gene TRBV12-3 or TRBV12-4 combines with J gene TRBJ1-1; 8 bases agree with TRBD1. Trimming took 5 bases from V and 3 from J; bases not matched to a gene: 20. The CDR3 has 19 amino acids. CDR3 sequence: CASSLSTVARTGRDTEAFF. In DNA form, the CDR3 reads TGTGCCAGCAGTCTCTCAACGGTGGCACGGACAGGGAGGGACACTGAAGCTTTCTTT.

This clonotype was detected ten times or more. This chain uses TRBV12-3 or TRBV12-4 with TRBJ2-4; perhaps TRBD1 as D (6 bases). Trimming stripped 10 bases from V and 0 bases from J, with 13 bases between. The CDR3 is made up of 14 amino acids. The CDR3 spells CANSQGLAKNIQYF. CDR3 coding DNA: TGTGCCAACTCACAGGGCCTAGCCAAAAACATTCAGTACTTC.

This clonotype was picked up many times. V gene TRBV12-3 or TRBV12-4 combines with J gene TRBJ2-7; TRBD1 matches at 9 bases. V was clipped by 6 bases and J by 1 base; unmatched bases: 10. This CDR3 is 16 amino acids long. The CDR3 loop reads CASSFRGQGLSYEQYF. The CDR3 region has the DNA TGTGCCAGCAGCTTTCGGGGACAGGGCCTGTCCTACGAGCAGTACTTC.

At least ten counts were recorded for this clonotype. The chain's CDR3 is CASSYLLTSTDTQYF. CDR3 DNA: TGTGCCAGCAGTTACTTACTAACTAGCACAGATACGCAGTATTTT. This sequence joins TRBV6-5 and TRBJ2-3; D unclear. Per germline, CDR1 MNHEY and CDR2 SVGAGI. The length of the CDR3 is 15 residues. V shed 1 base and J shed 0 bases, with 8 bases lying between them.

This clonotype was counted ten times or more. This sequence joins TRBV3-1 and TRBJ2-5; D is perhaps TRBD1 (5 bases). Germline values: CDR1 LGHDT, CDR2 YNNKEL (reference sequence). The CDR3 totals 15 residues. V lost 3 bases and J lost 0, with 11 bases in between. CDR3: CASSHRLDNQETQYF. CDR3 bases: TGTGCCAGCAGCCACCGCCTGGACAACCAAGAGACCCAGTACTTC.

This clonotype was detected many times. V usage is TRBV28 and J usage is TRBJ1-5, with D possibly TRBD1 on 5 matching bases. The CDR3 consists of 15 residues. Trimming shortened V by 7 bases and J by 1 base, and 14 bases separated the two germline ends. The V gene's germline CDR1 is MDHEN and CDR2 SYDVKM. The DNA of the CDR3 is TGTGCCAGCAAGAAGGGGTTTAGAAGCAATCAGCCCCAGCATTTT. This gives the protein CASKKGFRSNQPQHF.

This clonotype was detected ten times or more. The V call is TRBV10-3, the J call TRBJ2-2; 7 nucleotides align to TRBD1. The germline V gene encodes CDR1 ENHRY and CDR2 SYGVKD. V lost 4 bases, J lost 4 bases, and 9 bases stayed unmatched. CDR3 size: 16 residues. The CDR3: CAISVVGGQVTGELFF. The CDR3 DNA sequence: TGTGCCATCAGTGTGGTAGGGGGCCAGGTCACCGGGGAGCTGTTTTTT.

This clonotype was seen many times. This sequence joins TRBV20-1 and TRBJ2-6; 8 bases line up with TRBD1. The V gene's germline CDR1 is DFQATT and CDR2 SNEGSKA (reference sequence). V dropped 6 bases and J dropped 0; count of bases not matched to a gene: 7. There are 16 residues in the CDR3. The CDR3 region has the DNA TGCAGTGCCGACGGGACAGGTCCCTCTGGGGCCAACGTCCTGACTTTC. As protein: CSADGTGPSGANVLTF.

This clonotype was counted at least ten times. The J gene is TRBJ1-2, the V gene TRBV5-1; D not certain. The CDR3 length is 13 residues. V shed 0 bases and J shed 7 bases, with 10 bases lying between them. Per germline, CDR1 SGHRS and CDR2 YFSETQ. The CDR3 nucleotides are TGCGCCAGCAGCTTGGGGGATCCTGGTGGCTACACCTTC. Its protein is CASSLGDPGGYTF.

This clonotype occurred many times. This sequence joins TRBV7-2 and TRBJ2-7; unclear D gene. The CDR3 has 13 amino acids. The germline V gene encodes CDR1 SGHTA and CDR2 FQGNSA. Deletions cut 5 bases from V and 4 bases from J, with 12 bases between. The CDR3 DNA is TGTGCCAGCAGCCAGACCGGACGGTACGAGCAGTACTTC. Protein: CASSQTGRYEQYF.

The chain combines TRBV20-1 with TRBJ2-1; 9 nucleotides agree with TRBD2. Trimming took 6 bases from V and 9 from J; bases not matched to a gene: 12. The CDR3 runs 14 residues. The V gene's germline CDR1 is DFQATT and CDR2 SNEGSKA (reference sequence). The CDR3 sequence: CSARGRAGGSEQFF. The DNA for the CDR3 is TGCAGTGCCCGTGGGCGTGCGGGGGGGAGTGAGCAGTTCTTC.

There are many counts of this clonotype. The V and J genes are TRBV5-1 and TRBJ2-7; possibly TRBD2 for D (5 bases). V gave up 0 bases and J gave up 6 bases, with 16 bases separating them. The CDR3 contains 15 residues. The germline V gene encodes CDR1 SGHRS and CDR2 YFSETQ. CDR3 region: CASSLVLGSGSEQYF. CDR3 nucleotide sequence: TGCGCCAGCAGCTTGGTCTTGGGGAGTGGATCCGAGCAGTACTTC.

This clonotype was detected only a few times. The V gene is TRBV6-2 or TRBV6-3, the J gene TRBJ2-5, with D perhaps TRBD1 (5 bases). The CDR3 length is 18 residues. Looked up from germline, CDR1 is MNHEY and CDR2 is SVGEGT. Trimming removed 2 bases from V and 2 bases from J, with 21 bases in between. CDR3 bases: TGTGCCAGCAGTTACCTTTTGTTCAGTACGACAGTGCAAGAGACCCAGTACTTC. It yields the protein CASSYLLFSTTVQETQYF.

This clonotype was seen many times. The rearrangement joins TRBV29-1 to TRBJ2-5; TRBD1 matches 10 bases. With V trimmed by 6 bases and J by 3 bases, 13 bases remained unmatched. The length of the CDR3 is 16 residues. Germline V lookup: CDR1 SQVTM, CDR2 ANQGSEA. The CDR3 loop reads CSVSLSGQGNKETQYF. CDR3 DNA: TGCAGCGTGTCCCTGTCGGGACAGGGGAATAAAGAGACCCAGTACTTC. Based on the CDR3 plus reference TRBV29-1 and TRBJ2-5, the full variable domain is SAVISQKPSRDICQRGTSLTIQCQVDSQVTMMFWYRQQPGQSLTLIATANQGSEATYESGFVIDKFPISRPNLTFSTLTVSNMSPEDSSIYLCSVSLSGQGNKETQYFGPGTRLLVL.

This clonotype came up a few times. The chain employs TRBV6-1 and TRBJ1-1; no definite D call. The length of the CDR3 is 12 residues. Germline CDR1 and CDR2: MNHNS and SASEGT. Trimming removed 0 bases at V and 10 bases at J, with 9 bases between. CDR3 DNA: TGTGCCAGCAGTGAAGCGTTTCGGTCAGCTTTCTTT. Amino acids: CASSEAFRSAFF.

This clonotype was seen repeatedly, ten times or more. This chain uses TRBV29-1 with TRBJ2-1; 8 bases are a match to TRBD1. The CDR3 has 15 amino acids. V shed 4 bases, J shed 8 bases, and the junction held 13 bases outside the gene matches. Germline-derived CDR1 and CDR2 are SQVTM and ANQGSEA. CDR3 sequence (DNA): TGCAGCGTTGCCCTCGAGGACAGGGAGACGGATGAGCAGTTCTTC. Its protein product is CSVALEDRETDEQFF.

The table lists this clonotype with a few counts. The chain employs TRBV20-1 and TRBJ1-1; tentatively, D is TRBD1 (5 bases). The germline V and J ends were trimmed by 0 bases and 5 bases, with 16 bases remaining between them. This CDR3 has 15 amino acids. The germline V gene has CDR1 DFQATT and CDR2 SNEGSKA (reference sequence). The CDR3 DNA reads TGCAGTGCTAGAGATCGCCGGGGCGCGGGGACTGAAGCTTTCTTT. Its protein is CSARDRRGAGTEAFF.

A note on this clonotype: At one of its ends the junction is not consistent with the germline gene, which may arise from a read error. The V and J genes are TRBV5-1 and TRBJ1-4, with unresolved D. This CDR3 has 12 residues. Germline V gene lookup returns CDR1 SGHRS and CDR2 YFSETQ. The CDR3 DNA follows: TGCGCCAGCAGCCAAAACAATGGAAAACTGTTTTTT. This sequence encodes CASSQNNGKLFF.

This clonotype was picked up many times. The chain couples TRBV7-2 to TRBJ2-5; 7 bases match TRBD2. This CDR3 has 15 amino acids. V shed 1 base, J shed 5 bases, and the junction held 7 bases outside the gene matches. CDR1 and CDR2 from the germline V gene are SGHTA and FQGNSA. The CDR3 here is CASSLVGGGRETQYF. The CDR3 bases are TGTGCCAGCAGCTTAGTGGGGGGGGGAAGGGAGACCCAGTACTTC.

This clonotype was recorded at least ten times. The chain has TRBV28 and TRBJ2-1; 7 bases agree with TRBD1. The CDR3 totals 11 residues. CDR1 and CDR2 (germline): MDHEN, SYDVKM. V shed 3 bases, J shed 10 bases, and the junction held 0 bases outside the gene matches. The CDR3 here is CASSFRGEQFF. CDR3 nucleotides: TGTGCCAGCAGTTTCAGGGGGGAGCAGTTCTTC.

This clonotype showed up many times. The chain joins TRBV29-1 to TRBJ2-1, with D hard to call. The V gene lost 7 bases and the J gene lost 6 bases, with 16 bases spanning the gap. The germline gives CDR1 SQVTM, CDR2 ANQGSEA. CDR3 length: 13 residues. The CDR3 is CSGAMTYLNEQFF. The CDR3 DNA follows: TGCAGCGGTGCGATGACTTATCTCAATGAGCAGTTCTTC.